This T cell receptor beta chain was sequenced for a study of T cell responses to AZD1222 COVID-19 vaccine. Trimming removed 0 bases from V and 8 bases from J; junction bases left unmatched: 9. The length of the CDR3 is 16 residues. CDR1 and CDR2 from the germline V gene are SGHTA and FQGNSA. Sequencing used immunoSEQ multiplex PCR; TCRdb keeps in-frame clones, though not all of them. Among approximately 130,000 clones, 88% were seen once, and the ten largest hold around 5%. The input for sequencing was peripheral blood, taken 28 days after the second AZD1222 dose. This chain connects TRBV7-2 to TRBJ1-4, with TRBD1 matching over 7 bases. This receptor was identified in an adult who received the AZD1222 COVID-19 vaccine. The CDR3 protein is CASSLARWGQYEKLFF. DNA for the CDR3: TGTGCCAGCAGCTTAGCGCGTTGGGGACAGTACGAAAAACTGTTTTTT.